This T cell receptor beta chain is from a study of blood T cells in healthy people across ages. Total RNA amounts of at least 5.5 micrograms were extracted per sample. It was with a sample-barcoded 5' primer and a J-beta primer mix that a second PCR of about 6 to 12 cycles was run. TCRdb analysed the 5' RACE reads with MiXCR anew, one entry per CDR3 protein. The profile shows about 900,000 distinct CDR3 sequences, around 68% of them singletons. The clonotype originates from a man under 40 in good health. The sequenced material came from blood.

CDR3 coding DNA: TGTGCCAGCAGGATGTGGGGGGGCAGCGAGCAGTACTTC. Its protein product is CASRMWGGSEQYF. The chain recombines TRBV6-1 with TRBJ2-7, with D perhaps TRBD2 (7 bases). Trimming took 6 bases from V and 6 from J, leaving 15 bases between them. The germline V gene encodes CDR1 MNHNS and CDR2 SASEGT. CDR3 length: 13 residues.